One sample yielded the 29 T cell receptor beta chains listed below, sequenced in a study of cytomegalovirus exposure and HLA in healthy donors. The PCR contained 60 Vbeta and 13 Jbeta primers. Profiled with immunoSEQ multiplex PCR; TCRdb holds only in-frame clones, not every one. The sample contains around 150,000 clones, roughly 79% of which appear only once. The sequenced material came from PBMCs. These receptors were obtained from a male donor in good health and CMV-seronegative.

CDR3 residues: CASRSWEKLFF. The CDR3 bases are TGTGCCAGCAGGAGCTGGGAAAAACTGTTTTTT. V and J are TRBV2 and TRBJ1-4, with no clear D. The germline V gene encodes CDR1 SNHLY and CDR2 FYNNEI. This CDR3 is built from 11 residues. V lost 6 bases, J lost 8 bases, and 7 bases lay in between.

The chain uses TRBV7-9 and TRBJ2-1; TRBD2 agrees at 8 bases. CDR3 length equals 16 residues. The J segment lost 6 bases and the V segment lost 3 bases, leaving 10 bases of the junction unmatched. Germline-derived CDR1 and CDR2 are SEHNR and FQNEAQ (reference sequence). The chain's CDR3 is CASSFLPGRDFNEQFF. CDR3 nucleotides: TGTGCCAGCAGCTTTTTACCCGGGAGGGACTTCAATGAGCAGTTCTTC.

CDR3: CAWSGNSGQGNYGYTF. The CDR3 coding sequence is TGTGCCTGGAGTGGAAATTCGGGACAGGGGAACTATGGCTACACCTTC. The rearrangement joins TRBV30 to TRBJ1-2; TRBD1 aligns across 10 bases. V trimming: 1 base; J trimming: 2 bases; junction bases outside the gene matches: 7. CDR3 length: 16 residues. From germline, CDR1 is GTSNPN and CDR2 SVGIG (reference sequence).

Here the CDR3 DNA reads TGTGCCAGCAGCCAAGAGGCAGATTCACCCCTCCACTTT. Protein sequence: CASSQEADSPLHF. The rearrangement joins TRBV4-2 to TRBJ1-6; D unclear. Deletions cut 0 bases from V and 8 bases from J, with 5 bases between. CDR1 is LGHNA, CDR2 YNFKEQ, per germline. There are 13 residues in the CDR3.

The gene calls are TRBV5-4 and TRBJ2-1; TRBD2 agrees at 10 bases. The CDR3 runs 17 residues. J gave up 2 bases and V 2 bases, and 7 bases lay outside the gene matches. Germline values: CDR1 SGHNT, CDR2 YYREEE (reference sequence). CDR3 nucleotide sequence: TGTGCCAGCAGCTTCAGCCTAGCGGGAGAGGCCTACAATGAGCAGTTCTTC. Translating gives CASSFSLAGEAYNEQFF.

The J gene is TRBJ2-1, the V gene TRBV27, with 10 bases matching TRBD2. The CDR3 is made up of 16 amino acids. The V and J ends lost 6 bases and 5 bases, in that order; junction bases with no gene match: 10. Germline V lookup: CDR1 MNHEY, CDR2 SMNVEV (reference sequence). CDR3 in amino acids: CASSPGGLAGDNEQFF. The CDR3, as DNA: TGTGCCAGCAGCCCAGGTGGGCTAGCGGGGGACAATGAGCAGTTCTTC.

Points on this clone: An end of the junction differs from the germline gene, which may be a read error. CDR3 region: CPSSHGTGLGTEAFF. For the CDR3, the DNA is TGCCCCAGCAGCCACGGGACAGGGCTGGGCACTGAAGCTTTCTTT. This sequence joins TRBV5-1 and TRBJ1-1, with 9 bases lining up with TRBD1. From germline, CDR1 is SGHRS and CDR2 YFSETQ. This CDR3 is 15 amino acids long. The full variable domain, in which reference TRBV5-1 and TRBJ1-1 provide the parts outside the CDR3, is KAGVTQTPRYLIKTRGQQVTLSCSPISGHRSVSWYQQTPGQGLQFLFEYFSETQRNKGNFPGRFSGRQFSNSRSEMNVSTLELGDSALYLCPSSHGTGLGTEAFFGQGTRLTVV.

The gene calls are TRBV9 and TRBJ1-6, with a tentative D call TRBD1 (5 bases). Germline CDR1 reads SGDLS; CDR2 reads YYNGEE. The length of the CDR3 is 17 residues. Trimming cost V 0 bases and J 8 bases, with 18 bases left between them. The CDR3 sequence: CASSVGSGGGRYSPLHF. The CDR3 DNA follows: TGTGCCAGCAGCGTAGGATCGGGGGGGGGAAGGTATTCACCCCTCCACTTT.

The chain uses TRBV4-2 and TRBJ2-3; 9 nucleotides align to TRBD2. With 3 bases clipped from V and 6 bases from J, the junction kept 7 bases outside the gene matches. The V gene's germline CDR1 is LGHNA and CDR2 YNFKEQ. This CDR3 has 15 amino acids. The chain's CDR3 is CASSQAGGRGDTQYF. The CDR3 bases are TGTGCCAGCAGCCAGGCGGGGGGGCGGGGCGATACGCAGTATTTT.

CDR3 nucleotide sequence: TGTGCCAGTAGTCCCCGGACTCTCGGCCGATACGAGCAGTACTTC. This sequence encodes CASSPRTLGRYEQYF. The V call is TRBV19, the J call TRBJ2-7; tentative D call: TRBD2 (5 bases). CDR3 size: 15 residues. Germline V lookup: CDR1 LNHDA, CDR2 SQIVND (reference sequence). The ends were cut back, 5 bases at V and 4 bases at J, with 18 bases in the middle.

The V and J genes are TRBV5-1 and TRBJ2-5, with D possibly TRBD2 on 5 matching bases. This CDR3 spans 13 amino acids. Per germline, CDR1 SGHRS and CDR2 YFSETQ. V was pared by 7 bases and J by 5 bases, with 15 bases between. CDR3: CASGLLGEETQYF. The CDR3 bases are TGCGCCAGCGGGCTCTTGGGAGAGGAGACCCAGTACTTC.

The rearrangement uses TRBV18 and TRBJ1-4, with D possibly TRBD1 on 5 matching bases. Germline CDR1 reads KGHSH; CDR2 reads LQKENI. With 3 bases removed from V and 5 bases from J, the gap between germline ends came to 16 bases. This CDR3 has 16 residues. As DNA, the CDR3 is TGTGCCAGCTCACCCCAGCGGGTCAGGGTAAATGAAAAACTGTTTTTT. Amino acid sequence: CASSPQRVRVNEKLFF.

The CDR3: CASNIGVAYNEQFF. CDR3 nucleotides: TGCGCCAGCAATATCGGGGTTGCCTACAATGAGCAGTTCTTC. The rearrangement uses TRBV10-1 and TRBJ2-1, with D tentatively TRBD2 (5 bases). Germline V gives CDR1 WNHNN, CDR2 SYGVQD (reference sequence). This CDR3 is 14 amino acids long. With 7 bases removed from V and 2 bases from J, the gap between germline ends came to 12 bases.

The chain couples TRBV10-3 to TRBJ2-7; maybe TRBD2 (6 bases). Germline V gene sequence: CDR1 ENHRY, CDR2 SYGVKD. V was cut by 3 bases and J by 1 base, with 13 bases left in between. CDR3 length: 15 amino acids. The CDR3 nucleotides read TGTGCCATCAGTGACTCCGGGACTTATTCCTACGAGCAGTACTTC. Amino acids: CAISDSGTYSYEQYF.

The CDR3 DNA reads as TGTGCCACCATCCCCAGGACAGGGGGCAACTATGGCTACACCTTC. Protein sequence: CATIPRTGGNYGYTF. The chain joins TRBV11-2 to TRBJ1-2; 11 bases fit TRBD1. This CDR3 has 15 amino acids. Trimming cost V 10 bases and J 2 bases; bases outside gene matches: 9. The germline CDR1 and CDR2 sequences are SGHAT and FQNNGV.

V is TRBV5-1 and J is TRBJ1-3; D remains unclear. The CDR3 contains 16 residues. V was clipped by 2 bases and J by 0 bases, with 12 bases between them. Germline CDR1 SGHRS, CDR2 YFSETQ. The CDR3 is CASSLNLQSSGNTIYF. The CDR3 DNA follows: TGCGCCAGCAGCTTAAACTTACAGAGCTCTGGAAACACCATATATTTT.

This sequence joins TRBV13 and TRBJ2-2; D perhaps matches TRBD1 (6 bases). Germline CDR1 is PRHDT and CDR2 is FYEKMQ (reference sequence). Trimming stripped 0 bases from V and 0 bases from J, with 11 bases between. This CDR3 region has 17 residues. CDR3 in DNA: TGTGCCAGCAGCTTAGGCCCGGCAGGGGCGAACACCGGGGAGCTGTTTTTT. Its translation is CASSLGPAGANTGELFF.

As for this clone: The junction does not match germline at one end; this may be a read error. The V call is TRBV7-7, the J call TRBJ2-3; the D is unclear. The CDR3 runs to 14 residues. Germline CDR1 and CDR2: SSHAT and FNYEAQ (reference sequence). CDR3 coding DNA: TGTGCTAGCAGCTTAGGCGGCAGAGGAGATACGCAGTATTTT. Translated: CASSLGGRGDTQYF.

V and J are TRBV28 and TRBJ2-5; 8 nucleotides align to TRBD2. Germline assignment: CDR1 MDHEN and CDR2 SYDVKM. The CDR3 sequence is 14 residues long. Germline trimming cut 10 bases from V and 5 bases from J; bases unmatched to any gene: 12. Here the CDR3 reads CATKPGGVRETQYF. The DNA of the CDR3 is TGTGCCACCAAACCCGGGGGGGTACGGGAGACCCAGTACTTC.

This chain connects TRBV5-1 to TRBJ2-2, with 10 bases that match TRBD1. The CDR3 runs to 15 residues. Trimming removed 6 bases from V and 5 bases from J; junction bases left unmatched: 7. From germline, CDR1 is SGHRS and CDR2 YFSETQ. CDR3 in DNA: TGCGCCAGCATCGACGGGACAGGGGTTACCGGGGAGCTGTTTTTT. Translation gives CASIDGTGVTGELFF.

This clone showed up just a few times. At one end, the junction sequence differs from germline, possibly due to a read error. The gene calls are TRBV5-1 and TRBJ2-1; 7 positions match TRBD2. Looked up from germline, CDR1 is SGHRS and CDR2 is YFSETQ. CDR3 length: 15 residues. CDR3 region: CPSSFGGSSYNEQFF. The CDR3 DNA reads TGCCCCAGCAGCTTCGGCGGGAGCTCCTACAATGAGCAGTTCTTC.

This chain links TRBV11-3 with TRBJ2-1; TRBD2 agrees at 11 bases. The CDR3 spans 18 residues. The V segment lost 4 bases and the J segment 5 bases; nucleotides outside the gene matches: 13. Germline V gives CDR1 SGHNT, CDR2 YENEEA. This CDR3 reads CASSSGGLAGGVNNEQFF. The CDR3 nucleotides are TGTGCCAGCAGCTCAGGGGGCCTAGCGGGAGGTGTGAACAATGAGCAGTTCTTC. The whole variable domain, filled in from reference TRBV11-3 and TRBJ2-1, reads EAGVVQSPRYKIIEKKQPVAFWCNPISGHNTLYWYLQNLGQGPELLIRYENEEAVDDSQLPKDRFSAERLKGVDSTLKIQPAELGDSAVYLCASSSGGLAGGVNNEQFFGPGTRLTVL.

There are a few counts of this clone. The V and J genes are TRBV29-1 and TRBJ2-7; 7 positions agree with TRBD1. The CDR3 has 13 amino acids. Germline CDR1 is SQVTM and CDR2 is ANQGSEA. Germline trimming cut 5 bases from V and 0 bases from J; bases unmatched to any gene: 4. In DNA form, the CDR3 reads TGCAGCGTTACAGGGGCGGGCTCCTACGAGCAGTACTTC. Protein product: CSVTGAGSYEQYF.

The rearrangement joins TRBV5-1 to TRBJ2-7; a weak D match, TRBD1 (6 bases). The CDR3 is made up of 13 amino acids. The V gene's germline CDR1 is SGHRS and CDR2 YFSETQ. Trimming pared 4 bases from V and 1 base from J, leaving 9 bases between. Here the CDR3 DNA reads TGCGCCAGCAGCGAAGACAGGTCCTACGAGCAGTACTTC. As protein: CASSEDRSYEQYF.

The J gene is TRBJ2-1, the V gene TRBV9, with 9 nucleotides matching TRBD2. This CDR3 is built from 17 residues. CDR1 and CDR2 from the germline V gene are SGDLS and YYNGEE. After removal of 0 bases from V and 2 bases from J, the junction contained 6 bases not matched to a gene. The CDR3 nucleotides are TGTGCCAGCAGCGTAGTCCCTAGCGGGACGACCTACAATGAGCAGTTCTTC. Translating gives CASSVVPSGTTYNEQFF.

The CDR3 DNA follows: TGTGCCATCAGTGAGGACAGGGGGACTGAAGCTTTCTTT. This gives the protein CAISEDRGTEAFF. The V call is TRBV10-3, the J call TRBJ1-1, with 9 bases fitting TRBD1. The CDR3 covers 13 residues. V lost 2 bases to trimming and J lost 5 bases; unmatched junction nucleotides: 0. Germline V gives CDR1 ENHRY, CDR2 SYGVKD.

The chain joins TRBV5-6 to TRBJ1-2; TRBD1 is a possible D gene (6 bases). Germline CDR1 SGHDT, CDR2 YYEEEE. CDR3 length: 18 amino acids. V was clipped by 6 bases and J by 6 bases, with 30 bases between them. The CDR3 reads CASTYEGGELSAYNGYTF. CDR3 nucleotide sequence: TGTGCCAGCACATACGAGGGGGGGGAGTTGTCCGCGTATAATGGCTACACCTTC.

This chain uses TRBV27 with TRBJ2-7, with 11 bases lining up with TRBD2. Germline CDR1 reads MNHEY; CDR2 reads SMNVEV (reference sequence). V shed 7 bases, J shed 2 bases, and the junction held 19 bases outside the gene matches. This CDR3 contains 19 residues. DNA for the CDR3: TGTGCCAGCACCTTCCGGGGCCCGACTAGCGGGATTTTCACCTACGAGCAGTACTTC. It encodes CASTFRGPTSGIFTYEQYF.

The genes are TRBV5-1 and TRBJ1-5; 7 bases fit TRBD1. Trimming removed 0 bases from V and 4 bases from J; junction bases left unmatched: 4. CDR1 and CDR2 from the germline V gene are SGHRS and YFSETQ. The CDR3 spans 15 residues. The CDR3 sequence is CASSLAGQVNQPQHF. The CDR3 region has the DNA TGCGCCAGCAGCTTGGCCGGACAGGTGAATCAGCCCCAGCATTTT.